The 13 T cell receptor beta chains below all came from one sample that was sequenced in a study of response to subunit inactivated influenza vaccine. Via MiXCR, TCRdb re-called the RT-PCR reads, giving one row per CDR3 protein. In the table there are around 750,000 distinct CDR3 sequences, 21% of which are singletons. The sequencing used PBMCs from blood, collected more than 4 days after vaccination. The receptor set was obtained from a man aged 50-59 years who received an inactivated influenza vaccine.

This clonotype was detected only a few times. The chain uses TRBV29-1 and TRBJ2-1; TRBD2 matches 12 bases. CDR3 size: 15 residues. Germline V gene data show CDR1 as SQVTM and CDR2 as ANQGSEA. Trimming took 0 bases from V and 8 from J; bases not matched to a gene: 5. Written as DNA, the CDR3 is TGCAGCGTTGAAGATCCTAGCGGGGGGGCCCATGAGCAGTTCTTC. It translates to CSVEDPSGGAHEQFF.

J is TRBJ2-2 and V is TRBV5-5; D gene uncertain. Germline V gene data show CDR1 as SGHKS and CDR2 as YYEKEE (reference sequence). There are 15 residues in the CDR3. With 4 bases removed from V and 1 base from J, the gap between germline ends came to 11 bases. CDR3 protein: CASSPGLLNTGELFF. CDR3 in DNA: TGTGCCAGCAGCCCCGGGCTCCTGAACACCGGGGAGCTGTTTTTT.

This clonotype was counted between two and nine times. The chain employs TRBV10-3 and TRBJ2-1; 8 bases fit TRBD1. This CDR3 has 13 residues. From germline, CDR1 is ENHRY and CDR2 SYGVKD. With 4 bases clipped from V and 7 bases from J, the junction kept 3 bases outside the gene matches. CDR3 coding DNA: TGTGCCATCAGTGGGACAGGGCAGAATGAGCAGTTCTTC. This translates into CAISGTGQNEQFF.

This chain links TRBV5-5 with TRBJ2-7, with D perhaps matching TRBD1 (5 bases). Germline lookup yields CDR1 SGHKS and CDR2 YYEKEE (reference sequence). The CDR3 loop spans 15 amino acids. Trimming stripped 1 base from V and 2 bases from J, with 13 bases between. DNA for the CDR3: TGTGCCAGCAGCTTGATCGGCCAGGGTCCCTACGAGCAGTACTTC. This codes for CASSLIGQGPYEQYF.

In its sample, this clonotype was seen a few times. V gene TRBV5-4 combines with J gene TRBJ2-7, with 14 bases lining up with TRBD2. The CDR3 has 18 residues. V was clipped by 5 bases and J by 2 bases; unmatched bases: 12. Germline assignment: CDR1 SGHNT and CDR2 YYREEE (reference sequence). In DNA, the CDR3 is TGTGCCAGCAGTCGGGCCCTGGGACTAGCGGGGGAGACCTACGAGCAGTACTTC. Its protein product is CASSRALGLAGETYEQYF.

This clonotype has just a few counts. The chain links TRBV12-3 or TRBV12-4 to TRBJ2-7; a possible D gene is TRBD2 (5 bases). V was pared by 5 bases and J by 4 bases, with 15 bases between. The CDR3 loop spans 14 amino acids. The CDR3 nucleotides read TGTGCCAGCAGTGCCGACTACTCTAAGTACGAGCAGTACTTC. It yields the protein CASSADYSKYEQYF.

The sample holds a few counts of this clonotype. The CDR3 coding sequence is TGTGCCAGCAGTGAATATTCGGGCAGCTCCTACAATGAGCAGTTCTTC. Encoded protein: CASSEYSGSSYNEQFF. The chain links TRBV25-1 to TRBJ2-1; D not certain. The CDR3 is 16 residues long. The germline V gene has CDR1 MGHDK and CDR2 SYGVNS. V lost 0 bases, J lost 0 bases, and 9 bases lay in between.

The chain employs TRBV11-2 and TRBJ2-1; D is ambiguous. CDR1 SGHAT and CDR2 FQNNGV come from the germline V gene. The CDR3 is made up of 11 amino acids. Trimming removed 5 bases at V and 8 bases at J, with 7 bases between. CDR3 protein: CASSRVYEQFF. In DNA form, the CDR3 reads TGTGCCAGCAGCCGTGTATATGAGCAGTTCTTC.

This clonotype showed up just a few times. The CDR3 reads CASSPPQGSADTQYF. In DNA form, the CDR3 reads TGCGCCAGCAGCCCCCCCCAGGGGAGTGCAGATACGCAGTATTTT. The chain couples TRBV5-1 to TRBJ2-3; a possible D gene is TRBD1 (6 bases). CDR1 and CDR2 (germline): SGHRS, YFSETQ. The CDR3 covers 15 residues. Trimming took off 4 bases at V and 4 bases at J, with 16 bases between the two ends.

The table lists this clonotype with a few counts. The genes are TRBV5-1 and TRBJ2-2; 8 positions match TRBD1. CDR3 length: 15 amino acids. The junction had 5 bases not matched to a gene; V was cut back by 4 bases and J by 3 bases. Germline CDR1 is SGHRS and CDR2 is YFSETQ. CDR3 nucleotides: TGCGCCAGCAGCATCGGGACAGGCTACACCGGGGAGCTGTTTTTT. Protein product: CASSIGTGYTGELFF. The whole variable domain, remainder taken from reference TRBV5-1 and TRBJ2-2, is KAGVTQTPRYLIKTRGQQVTLSCSPISGHRSVSWYQQTPGQGLQFLFEYFSETQRNKGNFPGRFSGRQFSNSRSEMNVSTLELGDSALYLCASSIGTGYTGELFFGEGSRLTVL.

In this sample, this clonotype turned up many times. The chain has TRBV5-1 and TRBJ2-3, with 7 positions matching TRBD2. V shed 4 bases, J shed 2 bases, and the junction held 10 bases outside the gene matches. Germline V lookup: CDR1 SGHRS, CDR2 YFSETQ. This CDR3 spans 16 amino acids. The CDR3 DNA follows: TGCGCCAGCAGCCCTACGGCGGGGGAGTACACAGATACGCAGTATTTT. The encoded protein is CASSPTAGEYTDTQYF.

The table lists this clonotype with a few counts. This chain joins TRBV7-8 and TRBJ2-7; 7 bases align to TRBD1. The V gene's germline CDR1 is SGHVS and CDR2 FQNEAQ. The CDR3 covers 16 residues. J gave up 1 base and V 6 bases, and 12 bases lay outside the gene matches. The CDR3, as DNA: TGTGCCAGCAGTCAAGGGGGACAGTACCATTCCTACGAGCAGTACTTC. It yields the protein CASSQGGQYHSYEQYF.

This clonotype is a singleton in its sample. The V call is TRBV6-1, the J call TRBJ1-6, with 7 bases aligning to TRBD1. The CDR3 is 15 residues long. The germline V gene encodes CDR1 MNHNS and CDR2 SASEGT. V was pared by 3 bases and J by 10 bases, with 9 bases of the junction left unmatched. The CDR3 loop is CASSDRGWVGSPLHF. In DNA form, the CDR3 reads TGTGCCAGCAGTGACAGGGGGTGGGTGGGCTCACCCCTCCACTTT.